The sequence of this T cell receptor beta chain was determined in a study of Graves' ophthalmopathy and Graves' hyperthyroidism. The study, taken as a whole, reports: Ophthalmopathy versus stable hyperthyroidism: 13-signature model gave around 90% sensitivity, 75% to 83% specificity.

Hyperthyroidism patients had new diagnoses, durations under 2 months, and ages of 18 to 65. Clinical symptoms and serum thyroxine were used for diagnosis; TRAb, thyroid ultrasound and orbital computed tomography were also relied on. Amplification from RNA transcripts yielded the TCR beta CDR3 regions. RT-PCR with HTBI primers came first, then second-round multiplex PCR. One entry per CDR3 protein results from TCRdb running MiXCR on the multiplex PCR reads. The table shows a few hundred thousand distinct CDR3 sequences, with approximately 35% occurring only once. Details on this clonotype: Antigen unknown.

This clonotype was sampled from an adult man with Graves' hyperthyroidism. The material sequenced was peripheral blood or thyroid tissue (not recorded which).

The CDR3 loop is CASSLRGTDRVLYEQYF. CDR3 DNA: TGTGCCAGCAGTTTAAGGGGTACGGACAGGGTGCTCTACGAGCAGTACTTC. The chain has TRBV7-9 and TRBJ2-7, with 8 nucleotides matching TRBD1. V lost 6 bases, J lost 3 bases, and 16 bases stayed unmatched. The CDR3 totals 17 residues. CDR1 is SEHNR, CDR2 FQNEAQ, per germline (reference sequence).